The rows below give T cell receptor beta chains drawn from one sample of a study of cytomegalovirus exposure and HLA in healthy donors. Here immunoSEQ multiplex PCR was the method, and the copy in TCRdb shows in-frame clones only, minus some. The data hold about 43,000 clones, with over 55% observed a single time. Sequencing used PBMCs. The receptors shown here come from a human donor in good health. The CDR3 runs from the conserved cysteine through the conserved F or W. The order of the fields is J gene, clone size, D gene, V gene, CDR3 DNA, CDR3 protein. The D gene is left open where the match is weak. Part of the rows lack a size; the others show once, few, many or a class for expanded clones.

TRBJ2-1 . . TRBV7-9 TGTGCCAGCATCTTGGGGGGCTCCTACAATGAGCAGTTCTTC CASILGGSYNEQFF
TRBJ2-3 . . TRBV5-4 TGTGCCAGCAGCCCTCACCAGGGGGGCGGCACAGATACGCAGTATTTT CASSPHQGGGTDTQYF
TRBJ1-5 few TRBD1 TRBV6-5 TGTGCCAGCAGCAGGGACAGGGTTTATCAGCCCCAGCATTTT CASSRDRVYQPQHF
TRBJ2-1 . TRBD1 TRBV4-3 TGCGCCAGCAGCCATCTTGTCGGGACAGGGGGCTACAATGAGCAGTTCTTC CASSHLVGTGGYNEQFF
TRBJ1-5 . . TRBV2 TGTGCCAGCAGTGTGGCAGCGTATAGCAATCAGCCCCAGCATTTT CASSVAAYSNQPQHF
TRBJ2-5 . . TRBV10-3 TGTGCCATCAGTGGTGATATGCCAGGGACCCAGTACTTC CAISGDMPGTQYF
TRBJ1-2 . TRBD1 TRBV5-1 TGCGCCAGCAGCTTGGAGGCAGGGGGGCGTGGCTACACCTTC CASSLEAGGRGYTF
TRBJ2-7 . . TRBV19 TGTGCCAGTAGTATGTACAGGGACTACGAGCAGTACTTC CASSMYRDYEQYF
TRBJ2-7 . TRBD1 TRBV7-2 TGTGCCAGCAGCCTCACCGGGACAGGGGAGTACGAGCAGTACTTC CASSLTGTGEYEQYF
TRBJ2-5 . TRBD2 TRBV7-7 TGTGCCAGCAGCTTAGGGCATCGGGGGGGAGAGACCCAGTACTTC CASSLGHRGGETQYF
TRBJ2-6 . . TRBV2 TGTGCCAGCAGTGAAGGCCGGGGGAACTCTGGGGCCAACGTCCTGACTTTC CASSEGRGNSGANVLTF
TRBJ2-7 . . TRBV5-4 TGTGCCAGCAGCTTCACCAGGGGTTACGAGCAGTACTTC CASSFTRGYEQYF
TRBJ2-5 . TRBD2 TRBV5-4 TGTGCCAGCAGCTTGGGTATGTCTAGCGGGGCCGAGACCCAGTACTTC CASSLGMSSGAETQYF
TRBJ1-4 . . TRBV29-1 TGCAGCGTTGAAGTCCGGAAGACCCGGGGTGAAAAACTGTTTTTT CSVEVRKTRGEKLFF
TRBJ2-5 . . TRBV21-1 TGTGCCAGCAGCAAAGTAAGCGTGGTTTCTAGCGGGGGGGCTTCGCTCCTCCGGACCCAGTACTTC CASSKVSVVSSGGASLLRTQYF
TRBJ1-2 . . TRBV7-3 TGTGCCAGCAGCTTATCTGGGCTTCGTGGCTACACCTTC CASSLSGLRGYTF
TRBJ2-2 . . TRBV18 TGTGCCAGCTCACCGTCGCGGGGGCGGAACACCGGGGAGCTGTTTTTT CASSPSRGRNTGELFF
TRBJ1-6 . TRBD1 TRBV7-9 TGTGCCAGCAGCGGAACGGGACAGTTGTCACCCCTCCACTTT CASSGTGQLSPLHF
TRBJ1-5 . TRBD1 TRBV28 TGTGCCAGTTCAGTCGGACAGGGCAATCAGCCCCAGCATTTT CASSVGQGNQPQHF
TRBJ1-5 . . TRBV2 TGTGCCAGCAACTGGGGGACCGGGGGACAGCCCCAGCATTTT CASNWGTGGQPQHF
TRBJ1-2 . . TRBV28 TGTGCCAGCACGACAGGTGAAATCTATGGCTACACCTTC CASTTGEIYGYTF
TRBJ2-7 few TRBD2 TRBV11-2 TGTGCCAGCAGCCCGATAGCGGGGACCGCCTACGAGCAGTACTTC CASSPIAGTAYEQYF
TRBJ1-2 once TRBD1 TRBV25-1 TGTGCCAGCAGTGCGACAGGGAACTATGGCTACACCTTC CASSATGNYGYTF
TRBJ2-5 . . TRBV30 TGTGCCTGGAGTGTAGATCCTGGCAGCCAAGAGACCCAGTACTTC CAWSVDPGSQETQYF
TRBJ1-2 . TRBD1 TRBV18 TGTGCCAGCTCACCGGACAGGAACTATGGCTACACCTTC CASSPDRNYGYTF
TRBJ1-2 . . TRBV7-9 TGTGCCAGCAGCTTAGATGGCAGGGATGGCTACACCTTC CASSLDGRDGYTF
TRBJ2-7 . TRBD2 TRBV7-8 TGTGCCAGCAGCTCGGGGACTACCTACGAGCAGTACTTC CASSSGTTYEQYF
TRBJ2-7 . . TRBV5-1 TGCGCCAGCAGCTGGGAGGCCGAGCAGTACTTC CASSWEAEQYF
TRBJ2-7 few TRBD1 TRBV14 TGTGCCAGCAGCCACTATGGACAGGCCCTTCGCGAGCAGTACTTC CASSHYGQALREQYF
TRBJ2-3 few TRBD2 TRBV11-2 TGTGCCAGCAGCTCGGGACTAGCGGTGAGCACAGATACGCAGTATTTT CASSSGLAVSTDTQYF
TRBJ1-6 . . TRBV12-5 TGTGCTAGTGGTTTGACCAGGGGTGAGAATTCACCCCTCCACTTT CASGLTRGENSPLHF
TRBJ1-2 . TRBD1 TRBV4-1 TGCGCCAGCAGCCAAGATGGACAGGGATTCTATGGCTACACCTTC CASSQDGQGFYGYTF
TRBJ1-5 . . TRBV10-3 TGTGCCATCAGTGAGTTGCCGATCCCTGGCCAGCCCCAGCATTTT CAISELPIPGQPQHF
TRBJ2-2 . . TRBV7-8 TGTGCCAGCGGAGGGACAGCGAACACCGGGGAGCTGTTTTTT CASGGTANTGELFF
TRBJ1-2 . TRBD1 TRBV7-7 TGTGCTAGCAGCTCAGGACTATTCGGGACAGGCCATGGCTACACCTTC CASSSGLFGTGHGYTF
TRBJ1-2 . . TRBV28 TGTGCCACCGACACGGGGTCTAGAGGCTACACCTTC CATDTGSRGYTF
TRBJ2-3 . TRBD2 TRBV5-4 TGTGCCAGCTCCGCGGGGGGGAGCACAGATACGCAGTATTTT CASSAGGSTDTQYF
TRBJ2-1 few TRBD1 TRBV6-5 TGTGCCAGCAGCCAAGACAGGGCCCATGAGCAGTTCTTC CASSQDRAHEQFF
TRBJ2-2 . . TRBV18 TGTGCCAGCTCACCCCAGGGCGTAAGCACCGGGGAGCTGTTTTTT CASSPQGVSTGELFF
TRBJ1-5 . . TRBV4-2 TGTGCCAGCAGCCTGAGGGAATTGAGCAATCAGCCCCAGCATTTT CASSLRELSNQPQHF
TRBJ1-2 . . TRBV5-4 TGTGCCAGCAGCTTGGACCAGGATAACTATGGCTACACCTTC CASSLDQDNYGYTF
TRBJ2-3 . TRBD2 TRBV7-2 TGTGCCAGCAGCTTCCCAATACTAGCGGGGGGGATCAACACGCAGTATTTT CASSFPILAGGINTQYF
TRBJ2-2 . TRBD2 TRBV5-1 TGCGCCAGCAGCCGGGGGGTAGGCAGTAACACCGGGGAGCTGTTTTTT CASSRGVGSNTGELFF
TRBJ2-1 . . TRBV6-1 TGTGCCATCCGACAGGACCCCACGGCAATAGGACAGTTCTTC CAIRQDPTAIGQFF
TRBJ1-2 few . TRBV5-1 TGCGCCAGCAGGGGCGTTAACTATGGCTACACCTTC CASRGVNYGYTF